The present T cell receptor (beta chain) was sequenced within a study of human T cells and chemical hapten exposure. Study-wide findings and caveats: Sensitizing with DPC caused no change in TCRs above 1 in 1000 frequency.

This clonotype qualifies as medium-sized. Its antigen is currently unknown. Trimming at V came to 6 bases and at J to 3 bases, leaving 6 bases not matched to a gene. Germline CDR1 reads MNHEY; CDR2 reads SVGAGI. The CDR3 spans 14 residues. The library tagged each cDNA molecule with unique molecular identifiers. MiXCR, applied by TCRdb to the RACE reads, yields one record per CDR3 protein. This repertoire shows 11,000 to 15,000 distinct CDR3 sequences, less than 20% found once; its top ten account for around 7.2%. The sample's time point: patch test 1, 2 weeks after DPC sensitization. Treatment reported: therapeutic diphenylcyclopropenone sensitization with weekly scalp DPC.

The TCR comes from a woman aged 25-40 years with alopecia areata. Some clones in this sample may be carry-over from other donors' samples. The chain has TRBV6-5 and TRBJ1-1; TRBD1 agrees at 8 bases. The starting material was whole blood, obtained in connection with sensitization to the hapten diphenylcyclopropenone (DPC). CDR3 nucleotides: TGTGCCAGCAGGTCCCGACAGGGGTACACTGAAGCTTTCTTT. It yields the protein CASRSRQGYTEAFF.